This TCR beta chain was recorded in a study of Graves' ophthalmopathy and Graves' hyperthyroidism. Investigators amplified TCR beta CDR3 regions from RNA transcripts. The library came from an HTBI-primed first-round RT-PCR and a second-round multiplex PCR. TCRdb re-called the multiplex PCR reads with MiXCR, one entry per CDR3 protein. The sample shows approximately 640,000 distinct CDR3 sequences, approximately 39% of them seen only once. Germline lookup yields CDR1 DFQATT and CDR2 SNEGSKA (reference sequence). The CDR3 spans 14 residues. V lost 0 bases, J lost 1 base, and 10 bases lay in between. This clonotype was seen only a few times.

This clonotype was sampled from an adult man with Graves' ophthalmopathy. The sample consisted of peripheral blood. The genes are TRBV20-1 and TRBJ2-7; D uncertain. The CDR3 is CSARDRRVSYEQYF. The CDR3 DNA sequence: TGCAGTGCTAGAGATAGAAGGGTTTCCTACGAGCAGTACTTC.